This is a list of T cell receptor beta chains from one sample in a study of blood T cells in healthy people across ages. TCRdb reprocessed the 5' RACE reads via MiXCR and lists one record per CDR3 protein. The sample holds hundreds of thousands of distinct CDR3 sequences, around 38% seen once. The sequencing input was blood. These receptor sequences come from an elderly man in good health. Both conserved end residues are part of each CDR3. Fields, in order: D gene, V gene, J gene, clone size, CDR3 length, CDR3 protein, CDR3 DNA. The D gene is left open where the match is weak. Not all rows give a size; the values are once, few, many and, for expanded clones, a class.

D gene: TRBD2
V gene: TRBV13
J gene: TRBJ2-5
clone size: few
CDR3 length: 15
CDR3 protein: CASSFGLAGQETQYF
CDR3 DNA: TGTGCCAGCAGCTTCGGACTAGCGGGACAAGAGACCCAGTACTTC

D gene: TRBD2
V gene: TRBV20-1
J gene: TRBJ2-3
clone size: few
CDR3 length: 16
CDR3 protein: CSASPGLAGAADTQYF
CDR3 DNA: TGCAGTGCTAGCCCGGGACTAGCGGGAGCGGCAGATACGCAGTATTTT

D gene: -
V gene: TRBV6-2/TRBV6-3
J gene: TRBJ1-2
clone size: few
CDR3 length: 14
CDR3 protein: CASSYSTVDYGYTF
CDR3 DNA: TGTGCCAGCAGTTACTCGACAGTTGACTATGGCTACACCTTC

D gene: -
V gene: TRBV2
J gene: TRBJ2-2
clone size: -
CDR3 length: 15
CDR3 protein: CASSDTRAVTGELFF
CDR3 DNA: TGTGCCAGCAGTGATACACGAGCTGTCACCGGGGAGCTGTTTTTT

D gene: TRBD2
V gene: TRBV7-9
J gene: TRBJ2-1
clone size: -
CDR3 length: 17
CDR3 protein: CASSYSSGRAEFGEQFF
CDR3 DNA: TGTGCCAGCAGCTATTCTAGCGGGAGGGCCGAGTTCGGTGAGCAGTTCTTC

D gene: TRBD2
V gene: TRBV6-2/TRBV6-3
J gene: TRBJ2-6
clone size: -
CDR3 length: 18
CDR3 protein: CASSSRLAGSSGANVLTF
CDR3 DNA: TGTGCCAGCAGTTCCCGACTAGCGGGATCATCTGGGGCCAACGTCCTGACTTTC

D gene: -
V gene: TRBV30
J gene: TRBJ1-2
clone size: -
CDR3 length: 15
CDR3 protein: CAWSAGTSANYGYTF
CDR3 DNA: TGTGCCTGGAGTGCAGGGACTTCAGCTAACTATGGCTACACCTTC

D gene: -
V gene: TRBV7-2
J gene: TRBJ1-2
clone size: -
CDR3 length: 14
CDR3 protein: CASSPQGPLRGYTF
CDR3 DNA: TGTGCCAGCAGCCCTCAAGGGCCTCTCAGGGGCTACACCTTC

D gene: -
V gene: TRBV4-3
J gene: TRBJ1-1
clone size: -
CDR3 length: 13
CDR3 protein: CASSQGRYTEAFF
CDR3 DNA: TGCGCCAGCAGCCAAGGGAGATACACTGAAGCTTTCTTT

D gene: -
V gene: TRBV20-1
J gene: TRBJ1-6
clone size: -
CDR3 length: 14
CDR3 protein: CSASIRTYNSPLHF
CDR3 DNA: TGCAGTGCTAGTATCCGCACCTATAATTCACCCCTCCACTTT

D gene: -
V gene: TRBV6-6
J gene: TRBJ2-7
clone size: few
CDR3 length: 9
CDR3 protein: CASRYEQYF
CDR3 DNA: TGTGCCAGTCGTTACGAGCAGTACTTC

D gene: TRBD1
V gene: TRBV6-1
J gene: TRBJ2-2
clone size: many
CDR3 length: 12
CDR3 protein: CASTTDREELFF
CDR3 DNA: TGTGCCAGCACTACCGACAGGGAGGAGCTGTTTTTT

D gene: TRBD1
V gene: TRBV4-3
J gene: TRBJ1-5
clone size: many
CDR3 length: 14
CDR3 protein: CASSKDRGNQPQHF
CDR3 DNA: TGCGCCAGCAGCAAGGACAGGGGTAATCAGCCCCAGCATTTT

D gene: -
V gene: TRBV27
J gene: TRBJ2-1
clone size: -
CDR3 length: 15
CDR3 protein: CASSLSPPSSYEQFF
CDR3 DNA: TGTGCCAGCAGTTTATCCCCCCCCTCCTCCTATGAGCAGTTCTTC

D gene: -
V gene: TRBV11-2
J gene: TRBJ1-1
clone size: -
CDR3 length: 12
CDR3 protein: CASSPISSEAFF
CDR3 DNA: TGTGCCAGCAGCCCCATATCCTCTGAAGCTTTCTTT

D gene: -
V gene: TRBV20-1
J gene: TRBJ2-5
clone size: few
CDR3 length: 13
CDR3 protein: CSAPLPGQETQYF
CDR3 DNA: TGCAGTGCCCCCCTCCCAGGGCAAGAGACCCAGTACTTC

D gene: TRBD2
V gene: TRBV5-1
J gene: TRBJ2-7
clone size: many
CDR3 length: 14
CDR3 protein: CASRFIAGSDEQYF
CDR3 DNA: TGCGCCAGCAGATTTATAGCGGGGAGCGACGAGCAGTACTTC

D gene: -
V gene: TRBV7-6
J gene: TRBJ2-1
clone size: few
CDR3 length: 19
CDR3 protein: CASSSTRTPRSSSYNEQFF
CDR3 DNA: TGTGCCAGCAGCTCGACGAGGACACCGAGGTCCTCCTCCTACAATGAGCAGTTCTTC

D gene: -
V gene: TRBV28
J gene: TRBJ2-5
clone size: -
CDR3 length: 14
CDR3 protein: CANKGQGQGEIQYF
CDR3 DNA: TGTGCCAACAAGGGCCAGGGCCAGGGAGAGATCCAGTACTTC

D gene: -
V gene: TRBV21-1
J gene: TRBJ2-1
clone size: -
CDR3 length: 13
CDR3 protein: CAIFGRAKNEQFF
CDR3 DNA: TGTGCCATCTTCGGGAGGGCCAAGAATGAGCAGTTCTTC

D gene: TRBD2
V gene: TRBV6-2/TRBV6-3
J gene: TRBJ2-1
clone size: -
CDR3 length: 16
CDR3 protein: CASSYPGLAGVDEQFF
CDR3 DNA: TGTGCCAGCAGTTACCCAGGACTAGCGGGAGTAGATGAGCAGTTCTTC

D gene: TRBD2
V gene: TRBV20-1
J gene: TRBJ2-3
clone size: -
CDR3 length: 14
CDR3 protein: CSAKRGWGTDTQYF
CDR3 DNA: TGCAGTGCCAAGCGGGGCTGGGGCACAGATACGCAGTATTTT

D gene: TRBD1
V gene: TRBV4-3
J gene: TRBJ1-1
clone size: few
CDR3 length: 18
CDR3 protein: CASSQDPGTGVRGTEAFF
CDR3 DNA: TGCGCCAGCAGCCAAGATCCCGGGACAGGGGTGAGGGGCACTGAAGCTTTCTTT

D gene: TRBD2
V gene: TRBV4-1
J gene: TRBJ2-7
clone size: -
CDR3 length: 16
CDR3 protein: CASSQVVSSGGYEQYF
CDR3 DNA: TGCGCCAGCAGCCAAGTAGTATCCAGCGGGGGGTACGAGCAGTACTTC

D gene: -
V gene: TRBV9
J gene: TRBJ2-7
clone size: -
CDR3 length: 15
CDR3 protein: CASSGSGDSYNEQYF
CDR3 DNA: TGTGCCAGCAGCGGATCAGGGGACTCCTACAATGAGCAGTACTTC

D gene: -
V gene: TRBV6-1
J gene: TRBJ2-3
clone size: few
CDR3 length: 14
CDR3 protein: CASRPTSYTDTQYF
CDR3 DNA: TGTGCCAGCAGACCTACTAGTTACACAGATACGCAGTATTTT

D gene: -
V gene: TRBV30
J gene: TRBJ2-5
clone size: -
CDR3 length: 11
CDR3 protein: CAWSARETQYF
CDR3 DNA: TGTGCCTGGAGTGCCAGGGAGACCCAGTACTTC

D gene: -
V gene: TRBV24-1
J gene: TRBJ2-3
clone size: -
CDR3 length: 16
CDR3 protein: CATSDLPGIRADTQYF
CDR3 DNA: TGTGCCACCAGTGATTTGCCGGGGATTCGCGCAGATACGCAGTATTTT

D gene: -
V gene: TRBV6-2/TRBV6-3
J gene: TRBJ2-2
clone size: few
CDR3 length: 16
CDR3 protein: CASSYPRGRYTGELFF
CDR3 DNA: TGTGCCAGCAGTTACCCCAGGGGAAGGTACACCGGGGAGCTGTTTTTT

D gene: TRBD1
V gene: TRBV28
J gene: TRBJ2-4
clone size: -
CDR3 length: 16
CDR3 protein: CASSSETGDGQYIQYF
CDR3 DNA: TGTGCCAGCAGTTCCGAGACAGGGGACGGGCAGTACATTCAGTACTTC

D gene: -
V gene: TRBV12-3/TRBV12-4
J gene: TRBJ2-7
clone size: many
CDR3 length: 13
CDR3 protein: CASSNINSYEQYF
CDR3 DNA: TGTGCCAGCAGCAACATCAACTCCTACGAGCAGTACTTC

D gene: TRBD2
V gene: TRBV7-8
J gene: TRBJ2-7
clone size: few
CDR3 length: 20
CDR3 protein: CASSLGTTGGLAGGRYEQYF
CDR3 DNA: TGTGCCAGCAGCTTAGGGACCACAGGGGGACTAGCGGGAGGACGCTACGAGCAGTACTTC

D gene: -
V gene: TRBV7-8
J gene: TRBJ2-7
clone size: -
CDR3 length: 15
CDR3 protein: CVSSLVQGPSYEQYF
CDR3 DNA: TGTGTCAGCAGCTTAGTCCAGGGCCCGTCCTACGAGCAGTACTTC

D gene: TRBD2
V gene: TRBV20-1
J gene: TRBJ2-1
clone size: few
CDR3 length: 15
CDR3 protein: CSAYPTSGHYNEQFF
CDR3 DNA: TGCAGTGCTTATCCCACTAGCGGGCATTACAATGAGCAGTTCTTC

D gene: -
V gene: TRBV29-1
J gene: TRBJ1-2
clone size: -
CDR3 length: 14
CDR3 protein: CSVEISPGGYGYTF
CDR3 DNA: TGCAGCGTTGAAATAAGCCCAGGCGGCTACGGCTACACCTTC

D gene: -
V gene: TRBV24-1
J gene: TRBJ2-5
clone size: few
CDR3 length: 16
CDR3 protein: CATSGLQEGFQETQYF
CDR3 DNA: TGTGCCACCAGTGGCCTACAAGAAGGGTTCCAAGAGACCCAGTACTTC